A selection of T cell receptor beta chains follows, all from one sample in a study of cytomegalovirus exposure and HLA in healthy donors. Data came from immunoSEQ multiplex PCR; TCRdb stores just in-frame clones and leaves some out. The data show about 110,000 clones, 65% to 80% seen once. Sequencing was performed on PBMCs. These receptors were collected from a woman aged 60 to 75 in good health and CMV-seropositive. CDR3s include the opening cysteine and the closing phenylalanine or tryptophan. The order of the fields is J gene, V gene, D gene, clone size, CDR3 protein, CDR3 DNA. D genes are given only for firm matches. Clone size is given for some rows only: seen once, a few or many times, or a class if the clone is expanded.

J gene: TRBJ2-7
V gene: TRBV20-1
D gene: -
clone size: -
CDR3 protein: CSAPLAWQYF
CDR3 DNA: TGCAGTGCCCCTTTAGCATGGCAGTACTTC

J gene: TRBJ2-7
V gene: TRBV5-1
D gene: TRBD2
clone size: -
CDR3 protein: CASSLAGVHEQYF
CDR3 DNA: TGCGCCAGCAGCTTAGCGGGAGTTCACGAGCAGTACTTC

J gene: TRBJ2-5
V gene: TRBV2
D gene: -
clone size: once
CDR3 protein: CASRQQETQYF
CDR3 DNA: TGTGCCAGTCGACAGCAAGAGACCCAGTACTTC

J gene: TRBJ2-7
V gene: TRBV5-1
D gene: -
clone size: once
CDR3 protein: CASSLQGGGSYEQYF
CDR3 DNA: TGCGCCAGCAGCTTGCAAGGGGGGGGCTCCTACGAGCAGTACTTC

J gene: TRBJ1-2
V gene: TRBV5-3
D gene: -
clone size: -
CDR3 protein: CARTLEGTLTSNYGYTF
CDR3 DNA: TGTGCCAGAACCTTGGAGGGGACATTGACCTCTAACTATGGCTACACCTTC

J gene: TRBJ1-2
V gene: TRBV2
D gene: TRBD1
clone size: -
CDR3 protein: CASRDREKDGYTF
CDR3 DNA: TGTGCCAGCCGGGACAGGGAAAAGGATGGCTACACCTTC

J gene: TRBJ2-4
V gene: TRBV6-6
D gene: -
clone size: -
CDR3 protein: CASSEHRRAKNIQYF
CDR3 DNA: TGTGCCAGCAGCGAACACCGGAGGGCCAAAAACATTCAGTACTTC

J gene: TRBJ2-2
V gene: TRBV5-4
D gene: TRBD2
clone size: -
CDR3 protein: CASRSGSSAGELFF
CDR3 DNA: TGTGCCAGCCGTAGCGGGAGTTCTGCTGGGGAGCTGTTTTTT

J gene: TRBJ2-1
V gene: TRBV7-9
D gene: -
clone size: few
CDR3 protein: CASSFSGPRQFF
CDR3 DNA: TGTGCCAGCAGCTTCTCAGGCCCCCGGCAGTTCTTC

J gene: TRBJ2-7
V gene: TRBV18
D gene: TRBD1
clone size: -
CDR3 protein: CASSRPAGTGVHEQYF
CDR3 DNA: TGTGCCAGCTCACGACCCGCCGGGACAGGGGTGCACGAGCAGTACTTC

J gene: TRBJ2-3
V gene: TRBV11-2
D gene: -
clone size: -
CDR3 protein: CASSLGEGADTQYF
CDR3 DNA: TGTGCCAGCAGCTTAGGGGAGGGGGCAGATACGCAGTATTTT

J gene: TRBJ1-4
V gene: TRBV19
D gene: TRBD1
clone size: -
CDR3 protein: CASSTPSYRDRERWKLFF
CDR3 DNA: TGTGCCAGTAGTACCCCTTCCTACCGGGACAGGGAAAGGTGGAAACTGTTTTTT

J gene: TRBJ2-7
V gene: TRBV2
D gene: -
clone size: few
CDR3 protein: CASSLGQYEQYF
CDR3 DNA: TGTGCCAGCAGCCTGGGGCAATACGAGCAGTACTTC

J gene: TRBJ2-2
V gene: TRBV5-4
D gene: TRBD2
clone size: -
CDR3 protein: CASSLAPGTTTGELFF
CDR3 DNA: TGTGCCAGCAGCTTGGCCCCCGGGACTACCACCGGGGAGCTGTTTTTT

J gene: TRBJ1-2
V gene: TRBV5-4
D gene: -
clone size: -
CDR3 protein: CASSLRTVNYGYTF
CDR3 DNA: TGTGCCAGCAGCTTGAGAACGGTTAACTATGGCTACACCTTC

J gene: TRBJ2-7
V gene: TRBV5-4
D gene: TRBD2
clone size: few
CDR3 protein: CASSTGTRDSYEQYF
CDR3 DNA: TGTGCCAGCAGCACGGGGACTAGAGACTCCTACGAGCAGTACTTC

J gene: TRBJ1-2
V gene: TRBV19
D gene: -
clone size: -
CDR3 protein: CASSIRPEIYGYTF
CDR3 DNA: TGTGCCAGTAGTATCCGTCCGGAGATCTATGGCTACACCTTC

J gene: TRBJ2-2
V gene: TRBV7-8
D gene: TRBD2
clone size: -
CDR3 protein: CASSLTGLAGTGELFF
CDR3 DNA: TGTGCCAGCAGCCTTACAGGACTAGCGGGTACCGGGGAGCTGTTTTTT

J gene: TRBJ2-1
V gene: TRBV18
D gene: -
clone size: -
CDR3 protein: CASSPGEFNEQFF
CDR3 DNA: TGTGCCAGCTCACCAGGGGAGTTCAATGAGCAGTTCTTC

J gene: TRBJ2-7
V gene: TRBV27
D gene: -
clone size: -
CDR3 protein: CASSFSSVTRETWYEQYF
CDR3 DNA: TGTGCCAGCAGTTTTTCCTCCGTTACTCGGGAGACGTGGTACGAGCAGTACTTC

J gene: TRBJ1-3
V gene: TRBV27
D gene: TRBD1
clone size: once
CDR3 protein: CASSAHRGSGNTIYF
CDR3 DNA: TGTGCCAGCAGTGCCCACAGGGGCTCTGGAAACACCATATATTTT

J gene: TRBJ2-7
V gene: TRBV18
D gene: TRBD1
clone size: -
CDR3 protein: CASSPSRTGISEQYF
CDR3 DNA: TGTGCCAGCTCACCCAGCAGGACAGGGATCTCCGAGCAGTACTTC

J gene: TRBJ2-2
V gene: TRBV5-1
D gene: TRBD1
clone size: -
CDR3 protein: CASSLLPRQGAAGELFF
CDR3 DNA: TGCGCCAGCAGCCTACTTCCTAGACAGGGGGCGGCCGGGGAGCTGTTTTTT

J gene: TRBJ2-1
V gene: TRBV7-7
D gene: -
clone size: -
CDR3 protein: CASSFLGAADEQFF
CDR3 DNA: TGTGCCAGCAGCTTTCTGGGGGCGGCGGATGAGCAGTTCTTC

J gene: TRBJ1-1
V gene: TRBV7-3
D gene: TRBD1
clone size: -
CDR3 protein: CASSLDRGEAFF
CDR3 DNA: TGTGCCAGCAGCTTGGACAGGGGGGAAGCTTTCTTT

J gene: TRBJ2-1
V gene: TRBV28
D gene: TRBD2
clone size: -
CDR3 protein: CASSSRLPGLVFDEQFF
CDR3 DNA: TGTGCCAGCAGCTCAAGATTACCGGGACTAGTTTTCGATGAGCAGTTCTTC

J gene: TRBJ2-3
V gene: TRBV6-4
D gene: TRBD2
clone size: -
CDR3 protein: CASSPGTSGSGDTQYF
CDR3 DNA: TGTGCCAGCAGCCCTGGGACTAGCGGGAGCGGAGATACGCAGTATTTT

J gene: TRBJ1-4
V gene: TRBV5-1
D gene: TRBD1
clone size: -
CDR3 protein: CASSLAPGTGGEKLFF
CDR3 DNA: TGCGCCAGCAGCTTGGCCCCCGGGACAGGGGGGGAAAAACTGTTTTTT